These T cell receptor beta chains were read from a single sample in a study of OX40 agonist ivuxolimab in advanced cancers. Sequencing was performed with immunoSEQ multiplex PCR; in TCRdb, only in-frame clones are kept and a portion is missing. The sample lists some 15,000 clones, around 85% occurring once. This specimen consisted of CD4+ or CD8+ T cells sorted from blood, obtained in a trial of the OX40 agonist ivuxolimab. Receptors were obtained from an adult with an advanced solid tumor such as melanoma, head and neck, liver or kidney cancer. Each CDR3 is given with its conserved first and last residue. Fields, in order: D gene, V gene, J gene, clone size, CDR3 protein, CDR3 DNA. D genes are given only for firm matches. Not every row has a clone size; where given, it reads once, few, many or a size class.

NA	TRBV4-1	TRBJ2-1	NA	CASSQDRSAGYEQFF	TGCGCCAGCAGCCAAGATCGAAGTGCGGGTTATGAGCAGTTCTTC
NA	TRBV6-1	TRBJ2-1	NA	CASIFSAALDEQFF	TGTGCCAGCATATTTTCGGCGGCCCTCGATGAGCAGTTCTTC
NA	TRBV7-6	TRBJ1-1	NA	CASSIGQFEAFF	TGCGCCAGCAGCATCGGACAGTTTGAAGCTTTCTTT
NA	TRBV14	TRBJ2-1	few	CASSPSTGFQQFF	TGTGCCAGCAGCCCATCAACAGGGTTTCAGCAGTTCTTC
NA	TRBV9	TRBJ1-4	NA	CASSPTAATNEKLFF	TGTGCCAGCAGCCCGACGGCTGCAACTAATGAAAAACTGTTTTTT
TRBD1	TRBV4-1	TRBJ1-1	once	CASSQWTGGNTEAFF	TGCGCCAGCAGCCAATGGACAGGGGGTAACACTGAAGCTTTCTTT
NA	TRBV19	TRBJ2-1	NA	CASSIIQGPYNEQFF	TGTGCCAGTAGTATCATCCAGGGACCCTACAATGAGCAGTTCTTC
TRBD2	TRBV13	TRBJ2-7	NA	CASRRERTSAYEQYF	TGTGCCAGCAGACGAGAGCGGACTAGCGCCTACGAGCAGTACTTC
NA	TRBV5-4	TRBJ2-5	NA	CASTEDQPQETQYF	TGTGCCAGCACCGAAGATCAACCACAAGAGACCCAGTACTTC
NA	TRBV7-8	TRBJ2-1	NA	CASSPSGIYNEQFF	TGTGCCAGCAGCCCCTCCGGGATTTACAATGAGCAGTTCTTC
NA	TRBV28	TRBJ1-5	NA	CASSLGTRGPNQPQHF	TGTGCCAGCAGTTTGGGAACTAGGGGTCCCAATCAGCCCCAGCATTTT
NA	TRBV7-8	TRBJ2-3	NA	CASRGRGQRRMDTQYF	TGTGCCAGCAGAGGGCGGGGCCAGCGGAGGATGGATACGCAGTATTTT
TRBD1	TRBV29-1	TRBJ2-3	NA	CSVEGGDRETDTQYF	TGCAGCGTTGAAGGGGGGGACAGGGAAACAGATACGCAGTATTTT
NA	TRBV7-9	TRBJ1-1	NA	CASSLYDENTEAFF	TGTGCCAGCAGCTTGTACGACGAAAACACTGAAGCTTTCTTT
NA	TRBV7-6	TRBJ2-7	NA	CASSSRAGEQYF	TGTGCCAGCAGCTCGAGGGCCGGGGAGCAGTACTTC
TRBD1	TRBV2	TRBJ2-7	NA	CASSERIRGTYEQYF	TGTGCCAGCAGTGAAAGAATCAGGGGGACCTACGAGCAGTACTTC
NA	TRBV5-6	TRBJ2-1	NA	CASSLTLNEQFF	TGTGCCAGCAGCTTGACCTTGAATGAGCAGTTCTTC
NA	TRBV4-3	TRBJ2-2	NA	CASSALAELFF	TGCGCCAGCAGCGCACTCGCGGAGCTGTTTTTT
NA	TRBV28	TRBJ1-5	NA	CASSLVLAGSQPQHF	TGTGCCAGCAGTTTAGTGTTGGCAGGAAGCCAGCCCCAGCATTTT
NA	TRBV19	TRBJ2-1	few	CASSIDYYNEQFF	TGTGCCAGTAGTATTGACTATTACAATGAGCAGTTCTTC
NA	TRBV11-3	TRBJ2-7	NA	CASSLRGSSNEQYF	TGTGCCAGCAGCTTACGAGGCAGTTCGAACGAGCAGTACTTC
NA	TRBV29-1	TRBJ2-6	NA	CSVLGPISPLSGANVLTF	TGCAGCGTTCTCGGTCCCATATCCCCCCTCTCTGGGGCCAACGTCCTGACTTTC
TRBD2	TRBV27	TRBJ2-1	NA	CASSISGRAGNEQFF	TGTGCCAGCAGTATTAGCGGGAGGGCCGGTAATGAGCAGTTCTTC
NA	TRBV27	TRBJ2-1	NA	CASLHYNEQFF	TGTGCCAGCCTACACTACAATGAGCAGTTCTTC
NA	TRBV28	TRBJ2-6	once	CASSTPLYGLSRSGANVLTF	TGTGCCAGCAGCACCCCACTATATGGGCTTTCGCGCTCTGGGGCCAACGTCCTGACTTTC
NA	TRBV9	TRBJ1-2	NA	CASSVVGNTHGYTF	TGTGCCAGCAGCGTAGTGGGGAATACCCATGGCTACACCTTC
TRBD2	TRBV4-2	TRBJ2-2	NA	CASSQAGIIAGANTGELFF	TGTGCCAGCAGCCAAGCTGGGATAATAGCGGGAGCGAACACCGGGGAGCTGTTTTTT
TRBD1	TRBV6-6	TRBJ1-5	NA	CAISTGDSNQPQHF	TGTGCCATCAGCACAGGGGATAGCAATCAGCCCCAGCATTTT
NA	TRBV27	TRBJ2-3	NA	CASGISPDTQYF	TGTGCCAGCGGAATCAGCCCAGATACGCAGTATTTT
NA	TRBV6-6	TRBJ2-1	few	CASSSSSTEQFF	TGTGCCAGCAGTTCTAGCTCAACGGAGCAGTTCTTC
NA	TRBV11-3	TRBJ1-1	NA	CASSPPDRRVSEAFF	TGTGCCAGCAGCCCCCCCGACAGGCGAGTCTCTGAAGCTTTCTTT
TRBD2	TRBV28	TRBJ2-7	once	CASRKLAGGRYDEQYF	TGTGCCAGCAGGAAACTAGCGGGAGGGCGATATGACGAGCAGTACTTC
NA	TRBV6-5	TRBJ1-5	many	CASSPHPSFGTQHF	TGTGCCAGCAGTCCCCACCCGTCATTCGGGACCCAGCATTTT
NA	TRBV28	TRBJ2-7	NA	CASSFHTDYEQYF	TGTGCCAGCAGTTTTCATACAGATTACGAGCAGTACTTC
NA	TRBV7-9	TRBJ2-1	NA	CASSFNSDEQFF	TGTGCCAGCAGCTTTAATAGTGATGAGCAGTTCTTC
TRBD2	TRBV5-1	TRBJ2-3	NA	CASSATSGSNTQYF	TGCGCCAGCAGCGCGACTAGCGGGAGCAATACGCAGTATTTT
NA	TRBV18	TRBJ1-1	few	CASSLRRDSNTEAFF	TGTGCCAGCTCACTGCGGCGCGACAGTAACACTGAAGCTTTCTTT
NA	TRBV27	TRBJ2-1	NA	CASSLRSSLPHNEQFF	TGTGCCAGCAGTTTAAGGTCTAGCCTTCCGCACAATGAGCAGTTCTTC
NA	TRBV19	TRBJ1-5	few	CASSIDYSGFLQPQHF	TGTGCCAGTAGTATTGATTACTCAGGCTTTCTACAGCCCCAGCATTTT
NA	TRBV4-3	TRBJ2-7	few	CASSQDRDSSDEQYF	TGCGCCAGCAGCCAAGATAGGGACTCCTCCGACGAGCAGTACTTC
TRBD1	TRBV6-5	TRBJ2-1	NA	CASTLRRTGGNEQFF	TGTGCCAGCACCCTCAGACGGACAGGGGGCAATGAGCAGTTCTTC
NA	TRBV7-6	TRBJ2-7	few	CASSLGLEQYF	TGTGCCAGCAGCTTAGGGCTCGAGCAGTACTTC
TRBD1	TRBV7-9	TRBJ1-3	NA	CASSWDRAAGNTIYF	TGTGCCAGCAGTTGGGACAGGGCGGCTGGAAACACCATATATTTT
TRBD1	TRBV11-3	TRBJ2-3	NA	CASSLVNDRGADTQYF	TGTGCCAGCAGCTTAGTAAACGACAGGGGCGCAGATACGCAGTATTTT
NA	TRBV12-5	TRBJ2-3	NA	CASGLVGWGARNTQYF	TGTGCTAGTGGTTTGGTAGGGTGGGGTGCGAGAAATACGCAGTATTTT
TRBD2	TRBV5-1	TRBJ2-1	NA	CASRRGTSGNNEQFF	TGCGCCAGCAGACGTGGGACTAGCGGAAACAATGAGCAGTTCTTC
TRBD1	TRBV4-2	TRBJ2-5	NA	CASSQVGQGPMETQYF	TGTGCCAGCAGCCAAGTAGGACAGGGACCCATGGAGACCCAGTACTTC
NA	TRBV7-9	TRBJ1-1	NA	CATGSNTEAFF	TGTGCCACCGGGTCTAACACTGAAGCTTTCTTT
TRBD1	TRBV11-3	TRBJ2-7	NA	CASSFRDRGSYEQYF	TGTGCCAGCAGCTTCCGGGACAGGGGAAGTTACGAGCAGTACTTC
TRBD2	TRBV27	TRBJ2-2	NA	CASSTPSVSSGNTGELFF	TGTGCCAGCAGTACCCCTTCCGTGTCTAGCGGCAACACCGGGGAGCTGTTTTTT
NA	TRBV2	TRBJ2-7	NA	CASSYATAYEQYF	TGTGCCAGCAGTTACGCGACAGCCTACGAGCAGTACTTC
NA	TRBV28	TRBJ2-2	NA	CASSFRTPITGELFF	TGTGCCAGCAGTTTCAGGACACCAATCACCGGGGAGCTGTTTTTT
NA	TRBV15	TRBJ2-3	NA	CATRGTTDTQYF	TGTGCCACCAGGGGAACGACAGATACGCAGTATTTT
NA	TRBV25-1	TRBJ1-1	many	CASSPLAPNTEAFF	TGTGCCAGCAGCCCCTTGGCCCCGAACACTGAAGCTTTCTTT
NA	TRBV7-4	TRBJ2-3	NA	CASSLGPGPGDTQYF	TGTGCCAGCAGCTTAGGGCCAGGGCCAGGGGATACGCAGTATTTT
NA	TRBV11-3	TRBJ1-1	NA	CASSQFQATEAFF	TGTGCCAGCAGCCAATTCCAGGCCACTGAAGCTTTCTTT
NA	TRBV5-4	TRBJ2-2	NA	CASRRQPGELFF	TGTGCCAGCAGGCGACAGCCCGGGGAGCTGTTTTTT
TRBD1	TRBV19	TRBJ2-7	NA	CASSMGPGQAYEQYF	TGTGCCAGTAGTATGGGACCGGGACAGGCGTACGAGCAGTACTTC